The rows below give T cell receptor beta chains drawn from one sample of a study of cytomegalovirus exposure and HLA in healthy donors. The table came from immunoSEQ multiplex PCR; TCRdb's copy has only in-frame clones and leaves some out. The sample consists of 100,000 to 150,000 clones, roughly 8.3% of them appearing once. Sequencing was carried out using PBMCs. These receptors were obtained from a man aged 35 to 55 in good health and CMV-seronegative. The CDR3 runs from the conserved cysteine through the conserved F or W. D genes are given only for firm matches. Clone size is given for some rows only: seen once, a few or many times, or a class if the clone is expanded.

V,D,J,size,DNA,CDR3
TRBV27,.,TRBJ1-1,few,TGTGCCAGCAGTTTAGTATTAGGGGGCACTGAAGCTTTCTTT,CASSLVLGGTEAFF
TRBV6-5,.,TRBJ1-1,few,TGTGCCAGCAGTTACTCTCCCCTCTTAAACACTGAAGCTTTCTTT,CASSYSPLLNTEAFF
TRBV7-2,TRBD2,TRBJ2-5,.,TGTGCCAGCAGCCGGAGCGGGGGTAAGGAGACCCAGTACTTC,CASSRSGGKETQYF
TRBV1,.,TRBJ1-1,few,TGCACCAGCAGTCGAAAGGACAGGAGCACTGAAGCTTTCTTT,CTSSRKDRSTEAFF
TRBV7-9,.,TRBJ1-2,.,TGTGCCAGCAGCGACCAGGGTTCGAACTATGGCTACACCTTC,CASSDQGSNYGYTF
TRBV7-7,TRBD2,TRBJ2-5,.,TGTGCCAGCAGCTACGGGACTAGCGGAACACAAGAGACCCAGTACTTC,CASSYGTSGTQETQYF
TRBV4-3,TRBD2,TRBJ2-5,few,TGCGCCAGCAGCCAAGATTGGGGGACTAGCCAAGAGACCCAGTACTTC,CASSQDWGTSQETQYF
TRBV5-1,TRBD2,TRBJ2-5,.,TGCGCCAGCAGGGTTGGCGGGGGGTCAGACCAAGGGACCCAGTACTTC,CASRVGGGSDQGTQYF
TRBV5-1,.,TRBJ2-7,few,TGCGCCAGCAGCTTGGGCCTCCGGGACTTGGGCAACGAGCAGTACTTC,CASSLGLRDLGNEQYF
TRBV4-1,TRBD1,TRBJ1-2,.,TGCGCCAGCAGCCAAGAAGGGGGGACAGGGCTTCCCTATGGCTACACCTTC,CASSQEGGTGLPYGYTF
TRBV6-5,.,TRBJ1-1,few,TGTGCCAGCCGCCGTCTTAGGGGGTACACTGAAGCTTTCTTT,CASRRLRGYTEAFF
TRBV5-6,.,TRBJ2-7,.,TGTGTCACCACAAGGCAGGAGGTAGCCTACGAGCAGTACTTC,CVTTRQEVAYEQYF
TRBV7-9,.,TRBJ1-6,.,TGTGCCAGCAGCTCGGGGAGTTCACCCCTCCACTTT,CASSSGSSPLHF
TRBV2,.,TRBJ2-5,few,TGTGCCAGCAGCCTACAAGAGACCCAGTACTTC,CASSLQETQYF
TRBV6-5,.,TRBJ1-3,.,TGTGCCAGCAGGATCAGCGTTAACTCTGGAAACACCATATATTTT,CASRISVNSGNTIYF
TRBV11-2,.,TRBJ1-2,.,TGTGCCAGCAGCATACCGGGACAAAGTCTTTACGGCCACACCTTC,CASSIPGQSLYGHTF
TRBV28,TRBD1,TRBJ1-1,.,TGTGCCAGCAGTTTAGCAGGGGGGAACACTGAAGCTTTCTTT,CASSLAGGNTEAFF
TRBV2,.,TRBJ2-1,few,TGTGCCAGCAGGGGAGGACTATCCTCCTACAATGAGCAGTTCTTC,CASRGGLSSYNEQFF
TRBV4-1,.,TRBJ2-7,few,TGCGCCAGCAGCCAAGTTCCCAATCAGGTCTACGAGCAGTACTTC,CASSQVPNQVYEQYF
TRBV7-2,.,TRBJ1-4,.,TGTGCCAGCAGCTACAGGGCAACTAATGAAAAACTGTTTTTT,CASSYRATNEKLFF
TRBV6-4,.,TRBJ2-3,.,TGTGCCAGCAAATCCGGACTGGAGGCAGATACGCAGTATTTT,CASKSGLEADTQYF
TRBV9,TRBD1,TRBJ2-1,few,TGTGCCAGCAGCGTAGGAGGGGGCAGCAACAATGAGCAGTTCTTC,CASSVGGGSNNEQFF
TRBV5-1,.,TRBJ2-2,.,TGCGCCAGCAGGTTGGCTCCCGCGAACACCGGGGAGCTGTTTTTT,CASRLAPANTGELFF
TRBV19,.,TRBJ2-1,.,TGTGCCAGTAGCCCACCAGGGCAAAGCTTGGCCTATGAGCAGTTCTTC,CASSPPGQSLAYEQFF
TRBV6-1,.,TRBJ1-6,.,TGTGCCAGCAGTGCGCGGCCGCCGGATTCACCCCTCCACTTT,CASSARPPDSPLHF
TRBV7-8,.,TRBJ2-7,few,TGTGCCAGCAGCTCCTTTCGGAGGGACAGAGGGGAGCAGTACTTC,CASSSFRRDRGEQYF
TRBV19,TRBD1,TRBJ1-1,.,TGTGCCAGTAGTCCGGGACAGGGGTGGACTGAAGCTTTCTTT,CASSPGQGWTEAFF
TRBV19,.,TRBJ1-2,few,TGTGCCAGTAGTATAATGACAGGATATGGCTACACCTTC,CASSIMTGYGYTF
TRBV10-1,.,TRBJ2-3,.,TGCGCCAGCTCCCCGGGTAGGAACACAGATACGCAGTATTTT,CASSPGRNTDTQYF
TRBV27,TRBD1,TRBJ2-3,.,TGTGCCAGCAGTAACCTGAATGAGGGGACAGGGAACACAGATACGCAGTATTTT,CASSNLNEGTGNTDTQYF
TRBV25-1,.,TRBJ2-1,few,TGTGCCAGCAGTGAAGTTTCATCCTACAATGAGCAGTTCTTC,CASSEVSSYNEQFF
TRBV7-2,TRBD1,TRBJ1-2,.,TGTGCCAGCAGCGTACAGGGGGCTGACTATGGCTACACCTTC,CASSVQGADYGYTF
TRBV6-6,.,TRBJ2-2,few,TGTGCCAGCACCAGGATCGCCGGGGAGCTGTTTTTT,CASTRIAGELFF
TRBV19,.,TRBJ1-5,few,TGTGCCAGTAGTAGCGTCAGCAATCAGCCCCAGCATTTT,CASSSVSNQPQHF
TRBV7-9,.,TRBJ2-5,few,TGTGCCAGCAGCTACGGGCGGGCGGAGACCCAGTACTTC,CASSYGRAETQYF
TRBV19,TRBD1,TRBJ1-1,.,TGTGCCAGTAGTGATCCGGGACAGGGAGTGATCACTGAAGCTTTCTTT,CASSDPGQGVITEAFF
TRBV5-6,TRBD2,TRBJ2-7,.,TGTGCCAGCAGCGGGACTAGCGGTTACTACGAGCAGTACTTC,CASSGTSGYYEQYF
TRBV7-2,.,TRBJ1-6,.,TGTGCCAGCAGCCACTCTCCTCCAGGGAATAATTCACCCCTCCACTTT,CASSHSPPGNNSPLHF
TRBV12-5,.,TRBJ1-1,.,TGTGCTAGTGACCAAGGACTTAGCAGTTTCTTT,CASDQGLSSFF
TRBV28,TRBD2,TRBJ2-7,.,TGTGCCAGCAGGTCTAGCGGGGGCAACTACGAGCAGTACTTC,CASRSSGGNYEQYF
TRBV5-1,.,TRBJ2-2,.,TGCGCCAGCAGCGTTCTAGCGTCGAACACCGGGGAGCTGTTTTTT,CASSVLASNTGELFF
TRBV7-8,.,TRBJ2-5,.,TGTGCCAGCAGCTTAGGGTACGGCGGAGGCCAAGAGACCCAGTACTTC,CASSLGYGGGQETQYF
TRBV10-3,.,TRBJ1-1,.,TGTGCCATCAGCGTCGAGGGTCAGTCTGAAGCTTTCTTT,CAISVEGQSEAFF
TRBV6-1,TRBD1,TRBJ2-5,.,TGTGCCAGCAGGTTGGACAGGGGCGTCGAGACCCAGTACTTC,CASRLDRGVETQYF
TRBV30,TRBD2,TRBJ2-3,few,TGTGCCTGGACTAGCGGGGGGATGACGCAGTATTTT,CAWTSGGMTQYF
TRBV4-1,.,TRBJ1-5,.,TGCGCCAGCAGCCAGGGGAGAAATCAGCCCCAGCATTTT,CASSQGRNQPQHF
TRBV9,TRBD2,TRBJ2-2,.,TGTGCCAGCAGCGTAGGGCTAGCGGGGGGGAACACCGGGGAGCTGTTTTTT,CASSVGLAGGNTGELFF
TRBV10-2,TRBD1,TRBJ1-1,few,TGCGCCAGCAGTGAGGCAGGGGGCTTCACTGAAGCTTTCTTT,CASSEAGGFTEAFF
TRBV10-3,TRBD1,TRBJ1-3,few,TGTGCCACAGGGGGCGAGCGTTCTGGAAACACCATATATTTT,CATGGERSGNTIYF
TRBV7-6,TRBD1,TRBJ2-1,few,TGTGCCAGCAGCCATGGGGACAGGGGCAACAATGAGCAGTTCTTC,CASSHGDRGNNEQFF
TRBV29-1,TRBD1,TRBJ1-5,few,TGCAGCGTTTTGAGGGGACAGGGTGCTAATTATAGCAATCAGCCCCAGCATTTT,CSVLRGQGANYSNQPQHF
TRBV18,.,TRBJ2-5,few,TGTGCCAGCTCACCCAGACAGTACCAAGAGACCCAGTACTTC,CASSPRQYQETQYF
TRBV5-5,TRBD2,TRBJ2-1,few,TGTGCCAGCAGCTCCCCTACTAGCGGGGTACACAATGAGCAGTTCTTC,CASSSPTSGVHNEQFF
TRBV30,TRBD1,TRBJ1-5,.,TGTGCCTGGAGTTCAGGGGGCGCGGGGCAGCCCCAGCATTTT,CAWSSGGAGQPQHF
TRBV5-6,.,TRBJ2-5,.,TGTGCCAGCAGCTTCGGTATCCAAGAGACCCAGTACTTC,CASSFGIQETQYF
TRBV20-1,.,TRBJ2-1,.,TGCAGTGCTAGGTCAGCGGATGAGCAGTTCTTC,CSARSADEQFF
TRBV7-9,TRBD1,TRBJ1-2,few,TGTGCCAGCAGCTTAACCGGGACAGGCCCTACTAACTATGGCTACACCTTC,CASSLTGTGPTNYGYTF